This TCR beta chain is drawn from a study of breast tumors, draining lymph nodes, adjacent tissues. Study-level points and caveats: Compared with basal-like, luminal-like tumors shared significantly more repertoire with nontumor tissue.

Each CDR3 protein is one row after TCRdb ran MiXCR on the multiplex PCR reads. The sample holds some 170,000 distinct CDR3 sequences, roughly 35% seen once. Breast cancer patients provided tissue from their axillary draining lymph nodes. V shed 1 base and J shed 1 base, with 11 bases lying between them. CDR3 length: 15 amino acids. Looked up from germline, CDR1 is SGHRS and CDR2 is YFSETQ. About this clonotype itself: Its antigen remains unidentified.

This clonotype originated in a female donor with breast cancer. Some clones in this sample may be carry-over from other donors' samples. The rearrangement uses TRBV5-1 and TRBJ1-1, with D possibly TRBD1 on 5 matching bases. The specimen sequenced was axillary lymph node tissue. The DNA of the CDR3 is TGCGCCAGCAGCTTGACGGCAGGGAAGAACACTGAAGCTTTCTTT. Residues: CASSLTAGKNTEAFF.